These 17 T cell receptor beta chains were all obtained from the same sample, sequenced in a study of cytotoxic CD8 clonotypes in ibrutinib-treated CLL. Sequenced by immunoSEQ multiplex PCR; TCRdb stores in-frame clones only, minus some. The table records a few hundred thousand clones, approximately 67% of them present only once. This material consisted of PBMCs, taken after 36 months of ibrutinib treatment. Source of these receptors: a human donor with chronic lymphocytic leukemia.

The chain uses TRBV2 and TRBJ1-5; perhaps TRBD1 as D (5 bases). Germline loops: CDR1 SNHLY, CDR2 FYNNEI. The CDR3 is 13 residues long. V lost 9 bases, J lost 5 bases, and 14 bases lay in between. The CDR3 nucleotides are TGTGCCAGTGCTGGGTGGGGGGATCAGCCCCAGCATTTT. This encodes CASAGWGDQPQHF.

This chain links TRBV5-1 with TRBJ2-7; a weak D match, TRBD1 (6 bases). CDR1 is SGHRS, CDR2 YFSETQ, per germline. This CDR3 region has 14 residues. Trimming removed 4 bases at V and 3 bases at J, with 14 bases between. The CDR3 DNA reads as TGCGCCAGCAGCGTCCAGGGGTCGGGCTACGAGCAGTACTTC. This gives the protein CASSVQGSGYEQYF.

The chain carries TRBV7-6 and TRBJ2-2; tentative D call: TRBD2 (7 bases). Per the germline V gene, CDR1 is SGHVS and CDR2 is FNYEAQ. This CDR3 comprises 18 residues. Between the trimmed V and J ends, which lost 1 base and 3 bases, there was a span of 18 bases. The CDR3 sequence is CASSLENSRGADTGELFF. The CDR3 DNA sequence: TGTGCCAGCAGCTTAGAGAACAGTCGGGGGGCGGACACCGGGGAGCTGTTTTTT. Looking up the rest from reference TRBV7-6 and TRBJ2-2 gives the full variable domain: GAGVSQSPRYKVTKRGQDVALRCDPISGHVSLYWYRQALGQGPEFLTYFNYEAQQDKSGLPNDRFSAERPEGSISTLTIQRTEQRDSAMYRCASSLENSRGADTGELFFGEGSRLTVL.

This clone was counted a few times. This rearrangement joins TRBV15 to TRBJ1-5; possible D gene TRBD1, 5 bases. Germline loops: CDR1 LNHNV, CDR2 YYDKDF (reference sequence). This CDR3 has 18 residues. V gave up 0 bases and J gave up 6 bases, with 21 bases separating them. The CDR3 DNA is TGTGCCACCAGCAGAGAGATCTTTCGCGGCAGGGACGGTCAGCCCCAGCATTTT. This encodes CATSREIFRGRDGQPQHF.

This clone was detected only a few times. The chain joins TRBV5-1 to TRBJ2-7; D ambiguous. Germline-derived CDR1 and CDR2 are SGHRS and YFSETQ. V was shortened by 0 bases and J by 2 bases, with 9 bases between the two germline ends. The CDR3 sequence is 14 residues long. CDR3 sequence: CASSLVPATYEQYF. The CDR3, as DNA: TGCGCCAGCAGCTTGGTACCGGCAACCTACGAGCAGTACTTC.

This clone was observed a single time. This rearrangement joins TRBV5-6 to TRBJ1-1, with D unresolved. The CDR3 is made up of 14 amino acids. Germline V gene data show CDR1 as SGHDT and CDR2 as YYEEEE. The ends were cut back, 4 bases at V and 4 bases at J, with 14 bases in the middle. This CDR3 is CASSQITQPTEAFF. The CDR3 nucleotides read TGTGCCAGCAGCCAAATTACCCAACCCACTGAAGCTTTCTTT. Drawing the rest from reference TRBV5-6 and TRBJ1-1, the complete variable domain is DAGVTQSPTHLIKTRGQQVTLRCSPKSGHDTVSWYQQALGQGPQFIFQYYEEEERQRGNFPDRFSGHQFPNYSSELNVNALLLGDSALYLCASSQITQPTEAFFGQGTRLTVV.

The chain is built from TRBV23-1 and TRBJ2-1, with 7 bases fitting TRBD2. TRBV23-1 is known as an ORF, though its function is uncertain. V dropped 7 bases and J dropped 5; count of bases not matched to a gene: 17. CDR3 length: 17 residues. In nucleotides, the CDR3 is TGCGCCAGCACCGGCCCTTTTGGGAGGGCCGCAAACAATGAGCAGTTCTTC. It encodes CASTGPFGRAANNEQFF.

The chain couples TRBV5-4 to TRBJ1-2; TRBD1 aligns across 7 bases. V trimming: 5 bases; J trimming: 0 bases; junction bases outside the gene matches: 4. This CDR3 contains 14 residues. CDR1 and CDR2 from the germline V gene are SGHNT and YYREEE (reference sequence). The CDR3 coding sequence is TGTGCCAGCAGACGACAGGGAGCTAACTATGGCTACACCTTC. Its protein product is CASRRQGANYGYTF.

This clone was recorded a few times. The V gene is TRBV27, the J gene TRBJ2-1; the match to TRBD2 covers 11 bases. Per the germline V gene, CDR1 is MNHEY and CDR2 is SMNVEV (reference sequence). The CDR3 sequence is 15 residues long. Losses at the gene ends were 6 bases for V and 9 bases for J; bases not matched to a gene: 10. CDR3 in amino acids: CASRTLAGVNSEQFF. The CDR3 bases are TGTGCCAGCAGGACACTAGCGGGAGTTAATAGTGAGCAGTTCTTC.

The chain recombines TRBV10-3 with TRBJ2-1, with D unresolved. Germline V gene data show CDR1 as ENHRY and CDR2 as SYGVKD. This CDR3 is 15 amino acids long. The V end was cut by 11 bases, the J end by 4 bases, with 21 bases between. This chain's CDR3 is CAVTRSDLGYNEQFF. CDR3 bases: TGTGCCGTAACCCGTTCGGACCTGGGGTACAATGAGCAGTTCTTC.

The chain joins TRBV6-4 to TRBJ2-2, with TRBD2 identical over 8 bases. The V gene end was trimmed by 5 bases and the J gene end by 4 bases; junction bases not matched to a gene: 6. Germline CDR1 is MRHNA and CDR2 is SNTAGT. There are 15 residues in the CDR3. In DNA, the CDR3 is TGTGCCAGCAGTTCTCTAGCGGGTGGCACCGGGGAGCTGTTTTTT. Amino acid sequence: CASSSLAGGTGELFF.

CDR3 bases: TGTGCCAGCAGTTTATCCGGGACAGGGTCACACAATGAGCAGTTCTTC. Translation gives CASSLSGTGSHNEQFF. The chain uses TRBV27 and TRBJ2-1, with 9 bases matching TRBD1. The CDR3 spans 16 residues. V lost 0 bases to trimming and J lost 5 bases; unmatched junction nucleotides: 5. CDR1 is MNHEY and CDR2 is SMNVEV in the germline V gene (reference sequence).

The V call is TRBV27, the J call TRBJ2-1, with 11 bases identical to TRBD2. Trimming removed 8 bases from V and 7 bases from J; junction bases left unmatched: 7. Germline V gene data show CDR1 as MNHEY and CDR2 as SMNVEV (reference sequence). There are 14 residues in the CDR3. The CDR3 DNA follows: TGTGCCAGCCGCCCGGGACTAGCGGTTAATGAGCAGTTCTTC. Translation: CASRPGLAVNEQFF.

This clone was detected only once. The chain combines TRBV6-1 with TRBJ1-2, with D possibly TRBD1 on 6 matching bases. The V gene lost 4 bases and the J gene lost 0 bases, with 18 bases spanning the gap. This CDR3 region has 17 residues. In germline, CDR1 is MNHNS, CDR2 SASEGT. CDR3 sequence reads: CASSGWTELLANYGYTF. In nucleotides, the CDR3 is TGTGCCAGCAGTGGTTGGACAGAGCTTCTAGCTAACTATGGCTACACCTTC.

This clone was counted only a few times. The chain uses TRBV7-9 and TRBJ1-5, with D hard to call. Trimming took 1 base from V and 0 from J, leaving 7 bases between them. Germline CDR1 reads SEHNR; CDR2 reads FQNEAQ (reference sequence). This CDR3 region has 15 residues. The CDR3 here is CASSLEAGSNQPQHF. The CDR3 DNA is TGTGCCAGCAGCTTAGAGGCCGGTAGCAATCAGCCCCAGCATTTT.

The chain has TRBV5-1 and TRBJ1-2; 7 bases are shared with TRBD1. Germline V lookup: CDR1 SGHRS, CDR2 YFSETQ. V lost 5 bases to trimming and J lost 3 bases; unmatched junction nucleotides: 13. The CDR3 length is 16 residues. The CDR3 reads CASRTDTGAGDYGYTF. In DNA, the CDR3 is TGCGCCAGCAGAACTGATACAGGGGCGGGAGACTATGGCTACACCTTC.

V gene TRBV19 combines with J gene TRBJ2-7; D remains unclear. The germline V gene encodes CDR1 LNHDA and CDR2 SQIVND (reference sequence). V was trimmed by 1 base and J by 9 bases, leaving 19 bases between them. The CDR3 runs to 15 residues. The CDR3 DNA is TGTGCCAGTAGTATAGGAACCTCTAGGTCGTCGGGGCAGTACTTC. As protein: CASSIGTSRSSGQYF.